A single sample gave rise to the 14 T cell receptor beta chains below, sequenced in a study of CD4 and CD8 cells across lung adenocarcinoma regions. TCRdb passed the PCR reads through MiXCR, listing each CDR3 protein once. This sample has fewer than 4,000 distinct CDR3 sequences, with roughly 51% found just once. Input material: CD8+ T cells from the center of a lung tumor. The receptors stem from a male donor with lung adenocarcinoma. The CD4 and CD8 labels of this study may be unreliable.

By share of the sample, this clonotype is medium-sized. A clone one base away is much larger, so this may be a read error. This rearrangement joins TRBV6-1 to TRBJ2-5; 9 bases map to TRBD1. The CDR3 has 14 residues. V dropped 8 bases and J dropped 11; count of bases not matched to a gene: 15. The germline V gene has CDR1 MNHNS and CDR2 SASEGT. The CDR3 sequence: CASGGTGPWNEQYF. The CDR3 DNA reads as TGTGCCAGCGGGGGGACAGGGCCATGGAATGAGCAGTACTTC.

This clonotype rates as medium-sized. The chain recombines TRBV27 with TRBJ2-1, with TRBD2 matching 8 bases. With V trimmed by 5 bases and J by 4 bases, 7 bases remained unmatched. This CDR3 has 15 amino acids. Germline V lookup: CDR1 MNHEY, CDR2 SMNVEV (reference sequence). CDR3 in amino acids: CASSHLGTRYNEQFF. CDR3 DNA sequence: TGTGCCAGCAGTCATCTGGGGACTAGATACAATGAGCAGTTCTTC.

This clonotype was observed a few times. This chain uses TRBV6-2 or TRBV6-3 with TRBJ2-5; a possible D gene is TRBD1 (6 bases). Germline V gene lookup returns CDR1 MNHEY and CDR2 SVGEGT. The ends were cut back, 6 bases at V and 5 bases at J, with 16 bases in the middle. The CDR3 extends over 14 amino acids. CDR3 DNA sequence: TGTGCCAGCAGACTTCCGGGACATTATGAGACCCAGTACTTC. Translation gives CASRLPGHYETQYF.

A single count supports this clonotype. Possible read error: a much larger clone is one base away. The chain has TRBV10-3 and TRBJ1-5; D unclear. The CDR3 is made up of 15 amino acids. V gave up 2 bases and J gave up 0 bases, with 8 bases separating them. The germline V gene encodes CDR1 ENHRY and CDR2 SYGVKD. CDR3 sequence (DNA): TGTGCCATCAGTGAGGCGACGGATAGCAATCAGCCCCAGCATTTT. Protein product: CAISEATDSNQPQHF.

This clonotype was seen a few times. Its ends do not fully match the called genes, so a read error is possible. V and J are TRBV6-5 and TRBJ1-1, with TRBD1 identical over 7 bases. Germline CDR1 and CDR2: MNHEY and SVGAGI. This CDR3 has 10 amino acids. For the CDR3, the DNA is TGTGCCAGCAGTTACGGCAGGGGGGTCTTT. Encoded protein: CASSYGRGVF.

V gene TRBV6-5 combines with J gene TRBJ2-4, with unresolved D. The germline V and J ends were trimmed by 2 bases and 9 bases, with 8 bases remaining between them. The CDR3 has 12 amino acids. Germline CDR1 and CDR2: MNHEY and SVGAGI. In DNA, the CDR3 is TGTGCCAGCAGTTACGACCCAGGCATTCAGTACTTC. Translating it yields CASSYDPGIQYF.

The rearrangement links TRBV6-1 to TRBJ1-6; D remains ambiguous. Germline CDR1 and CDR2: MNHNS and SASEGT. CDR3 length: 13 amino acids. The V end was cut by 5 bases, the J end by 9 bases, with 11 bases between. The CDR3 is CASSPRTFSPLHF. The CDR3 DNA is TGTGCCAGCAGTCCACGGACCTTTTCACCCCTCCACTTT.

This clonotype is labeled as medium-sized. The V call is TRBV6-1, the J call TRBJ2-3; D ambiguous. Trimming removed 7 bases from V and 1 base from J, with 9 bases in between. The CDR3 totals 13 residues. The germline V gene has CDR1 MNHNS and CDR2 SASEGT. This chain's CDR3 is CASMDRGTDTQYF. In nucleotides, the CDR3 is TGTGCCAGCATGGATAGGGGCACAGATACGCAGTATTTT.

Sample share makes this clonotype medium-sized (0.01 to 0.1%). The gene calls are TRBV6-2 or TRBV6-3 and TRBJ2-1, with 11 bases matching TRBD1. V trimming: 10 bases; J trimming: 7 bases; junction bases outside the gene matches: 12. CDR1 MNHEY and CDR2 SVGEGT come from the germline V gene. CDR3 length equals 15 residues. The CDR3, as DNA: TGTGCCACCAACCGACCGGGACAGGGGGTTAATGAGCAGTTCTTC. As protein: CATNRPGQGVNEQFF.

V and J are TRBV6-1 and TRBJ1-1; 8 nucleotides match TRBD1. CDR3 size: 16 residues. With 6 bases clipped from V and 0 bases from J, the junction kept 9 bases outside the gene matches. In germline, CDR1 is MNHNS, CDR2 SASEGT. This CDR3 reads CASSRRGQGMNTEAFF. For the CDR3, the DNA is TGTGCCAGCAGCCGTCGTGGACAGGGCATGAACACTGAAGCTTTCTTT.

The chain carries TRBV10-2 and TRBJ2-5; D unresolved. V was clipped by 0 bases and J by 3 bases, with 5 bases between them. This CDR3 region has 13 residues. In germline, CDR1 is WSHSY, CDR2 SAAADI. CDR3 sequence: CASSESSEETQYF. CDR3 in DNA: TGCGCCAGCAGTGAGTCCTCAGAAGAGACCCAGTACTTC.

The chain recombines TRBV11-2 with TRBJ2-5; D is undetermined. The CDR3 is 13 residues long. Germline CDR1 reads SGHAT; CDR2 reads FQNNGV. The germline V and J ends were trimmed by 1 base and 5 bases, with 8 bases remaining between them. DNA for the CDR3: TGTGCCAGCAGCTTAGGTCTTGGGGAGACCCAGTACTTC. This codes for CASSLGLGETQYF.

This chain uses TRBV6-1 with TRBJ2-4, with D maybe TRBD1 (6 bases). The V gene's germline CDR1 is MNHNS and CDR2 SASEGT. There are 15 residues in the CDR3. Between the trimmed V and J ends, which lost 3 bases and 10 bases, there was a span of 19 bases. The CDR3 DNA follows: TGTGCCAGCAGTGAGGGGCTGGGGGCCAAAGATATTCAGTACTTC. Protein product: CASSEGLGAKDIQYF.

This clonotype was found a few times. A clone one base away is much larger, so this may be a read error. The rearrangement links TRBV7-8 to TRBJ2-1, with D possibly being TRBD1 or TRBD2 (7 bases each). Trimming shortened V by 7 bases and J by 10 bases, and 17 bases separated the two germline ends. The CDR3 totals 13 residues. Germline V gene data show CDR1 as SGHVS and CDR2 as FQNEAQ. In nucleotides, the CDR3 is TGTGCCAGCACCCGGGGAGGGGGCGACGAGCAGTTCTTC. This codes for CASTRGGGDEQFF.